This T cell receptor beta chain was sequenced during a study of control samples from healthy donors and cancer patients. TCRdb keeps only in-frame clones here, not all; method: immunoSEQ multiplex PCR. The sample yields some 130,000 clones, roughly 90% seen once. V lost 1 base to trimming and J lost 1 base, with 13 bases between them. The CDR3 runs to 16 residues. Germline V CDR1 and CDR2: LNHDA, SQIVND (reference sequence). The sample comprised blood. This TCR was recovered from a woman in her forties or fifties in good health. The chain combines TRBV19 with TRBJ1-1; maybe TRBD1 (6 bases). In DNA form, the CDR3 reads TGTGCCAGTAGTATAGGTTTGGGGACACCGAACACTGAAGCTTTCTTT. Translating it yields CASSIGLGTPNTEAFF.